This TCR beta chain was captured in a study of OX40 agonist ivuxolimab in advanced cancers. Study results and caveats: Patients who responded partially at 0.1-3.0 mg/kg showed clonal expansion ranking among the lowest.

With 5 bases removed from V and 4 bases from J, the gap between germline ends came to 14 bases. The CDR3 extends over 15 amino acids. Germline CDR1 and CDR2: MNHNS and SASEGT. About this clone itself: Its cognate antigen is unknown.

Assay: immunoSEQ multiplex PCR; the TCRdb copy retains only in-frame clones and omits some. The table shows some 20,000 clones, with 74% occurring only once. This TCR was sampled from an adult with an advanced solid tumor such as melanoma, head and neck, liver or kidney cancer. Specimen: CD4+ or CD8+ T cells sorted from blood, collected in a trial of the OX40 agonist ivuxolimab. V is TRBV6-1 and J is TRBJ2-2, with D possibly matching TRBD1 (6 bases). The CDR3 DNA sequence: TGTGCCAGCAGTCCATGGGGGCATGGCACCGGGGAGCTGTTTTTT. It translates to CASSPWGHGTGELFF.